The clone carrying this T cell receptor beta chain was seen more than once but under ten times. The antigen is unknown. This specimen comes from a study of blood T cells in healthy people across ages. Overall study findings and caveats: Higher diversity and more naive CD4+ cells were features of long-lived donors, compared to aged donors. No conclusive comparison of naive versus antigen-experienced cells was possible with unsorted PBMCs.

Every participating donor contributed about 10 milliliters of peripheral blood through a draw. Germline CDR1 SNHLY, CDR2 FYNNEI. The CDR3 is made up of 14 amino acids. Trimming took 6 bases from V and 3 from J; bases not matched to a gene: 5. Primers used in a second PCR of roughly 6 to 12 cycles were a sample-barcoded 5' primer and a J-beta primer mix. Each cDNA molecule carried a tag from a template-switch adaptor that contained 12 random nucleotides. Each CDR3 protein gets one entry after TCRdb re-called the 5' RACE reads with MiXCR. The table has roughly 800,000 distinct CDR3 sequences, 35% to 40% seen once.

Specimen: blood. The chain is built from TRBV2 and TRBJ2-7; 10 bases align to TRBD2. The sequence came from a man between 18 and 29 years old in good health. CDR3 DNA sequence: TGTGCCAGCAGAGAGCGGGGGGGCCACTACGAGCAGTACTTC. It codes for CASRERGGHYEQYF. The variable domain in full, completed from reference TRBV2 and TRBJ2-7, reads EPEVTQTPSHQVTQMGQEVILRCVPISNHLYFYWYRQILGQKVEFLVSFYNNEISEKSEIFDDQFSVERPDGSNFTLKIRSTKLEDSAMYFCASRERGGHYEQYFGPGTRLTVT.